This is a list of T cell receptor beta chains from one sample in a study of Ad26.COV2.S vaccination and SARS-CoV-2 variants. This table comes from immunoSEQ multiplex PCR, and its TCRdb copy is limited to in-frame clones, with some not included. The data hold approximately 450,000 clones, with 75% to 95% observed a single time. The sample consisted of peripheral blood, taken in a trial of Ad26.COV2.S vaccine versus placebo. The receptors were gathered from a person between 18 and 65 years old who received the Ad26.COV2.S COVID-19 vaccine or a placebo. Each CDR3 is given with its conserved first and last residue. The order of the fields is J gene, clone size, D gene, V gene, CDR3 protein, CDR3 DNA. A D gene is named only where the DNA matches it firmly. Not all rows give a size; the values are once, few, many and, for expanded clones, a class.

J gene: TRBJ2-3
clone size: .
D gene: .
V gene: TRBV28
CDR3 protein: CASSFGTSADTQYF
CDR3 DNA: TGTGCCAGCAGTTTTGGGACTTCCGCAGATACGCAGTATTTT

J gene: TRBJ2-1
clone size: .
D gene: TRBD2
V gene: TRBV10-1
CDR3 protein: CASSDSGRVSYNEQFF
CDR3 DNA: TGCGCCAGCAGCGATAGCGGGAGGGTATCCTACAATGAGCAGTTCTTC

J gene: TRBJ2-3
clone size: .
D gene: TRBD2
V gene: TRBV19
CDR3 protein: CASSKTSGTPTDTQYF
CDR3 DNA: TGTGCCAGTAGTAAGACTAGCGGGACCCCCACAGATACGCAGTATTTT

J gene: TRBJ2-1
clone size: .
D gene: TRBD2
V gene: TRBV6-6
CDR3 protein: CASRGGEADQFF
CDR3 DNA: TGTGCCAGCAGGGGGGGGGAGGCCGACCAGTTCTTC

J gene: TRBJ1-1
clone size: .
D gene: .
V gene: TRBV3-1/TRBV3-2
CDR3 protein: CASSLISGGGEAFF
CDR3 DNA: TGTGCCAGCAGCCTTATCAGCGGTGGTGGTGAAGCTTTCTTT

J gene: TRBJ2-1
clone size: .
D gene: TRBD1
V gene: TRBV13
CDR3 protein: CASSSLRDRLSGEQFF
CDR3 DNA: TGTGCCAGCAGCTCCCTACGGGACAGGTTGTCCGGTGAGCAGTTCTTC

J gene: TRBJ1-2
clone size: .
D gene: TRBD1
V gene: TRBV10-3
CDR3 protein: CAISEYQGTDNYGYTF
CDR3 DNA: TGTGCCATCAGTGAGTATCAAGGGACAGATAACTATGGCTACACCTTC

J gene: TRBJ2-4
clone size: .
D gene: .
V gene: TRBV6-2/TRBV6-3
CDR3 protein: CASSSYQGLAKNIQYF
CDR3 DNA: TGTGCCAGCAGCTCGTATCAGGGGCTAGCCAAAAACATTCAGTACTTC

J gene: TRBJ1-6
clone size: few
D gene: TRBD1
V gene: TRBV7-9
CDR3 protein: CASSQTQGGSPLHF
CDR3 DNA: TGTGCCAGCAGCCAGACTCAGGGGGGTTCACCCCTCCACTTT

J gene: TRBJ2-3
clone size: .
D gene: TRBD2
V gene: TRBV13
CDR3 protein: CASSLRLAANTDTQYF
CDR3 DNA: TGTGCCAGCAGCTTACGACTAGCTGCTAACACAGATACGCAGTATTTT